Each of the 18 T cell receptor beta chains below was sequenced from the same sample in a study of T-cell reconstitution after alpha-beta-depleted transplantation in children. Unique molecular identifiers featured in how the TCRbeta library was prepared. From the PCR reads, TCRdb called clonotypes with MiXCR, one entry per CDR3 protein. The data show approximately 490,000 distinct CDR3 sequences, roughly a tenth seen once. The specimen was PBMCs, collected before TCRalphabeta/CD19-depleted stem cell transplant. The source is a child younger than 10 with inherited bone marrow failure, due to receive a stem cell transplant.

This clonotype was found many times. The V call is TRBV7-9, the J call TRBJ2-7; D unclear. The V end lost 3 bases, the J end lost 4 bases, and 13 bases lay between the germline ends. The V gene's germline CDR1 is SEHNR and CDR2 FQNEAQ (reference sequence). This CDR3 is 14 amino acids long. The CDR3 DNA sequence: TGTGCCAGCAGCTTGGCGCACTCTTCGTACGAGCAGTACTTC. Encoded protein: CASSLAHSSYEQYF.

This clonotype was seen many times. The CDR3 here is CASSPLGLAYEQYF. As DNA, the CDR3 is TGTGCCAGCAGCCCGCTCGGACTAGCCTACGAGCAGTACTTC. The chain combines TRBV7-6 with TRBJ2-7; 7 positions agree with TRBD2. The V gene's germline CDR1 is SGHVS and CDR2 FNYEAQ. This CDR3 spans 14 amino acids. The V and J ends lost 5 bases and 2 bases, in that order; junction bases with no gene match: 6.

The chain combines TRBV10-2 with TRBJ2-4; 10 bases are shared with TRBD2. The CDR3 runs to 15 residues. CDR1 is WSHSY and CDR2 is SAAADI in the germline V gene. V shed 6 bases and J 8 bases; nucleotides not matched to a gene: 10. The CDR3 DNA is TGCGCCAGCAGGCGAACTAGCGGGATGATGGACATTCAGTACTTC. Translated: CASRRTSGMMDIQYF.

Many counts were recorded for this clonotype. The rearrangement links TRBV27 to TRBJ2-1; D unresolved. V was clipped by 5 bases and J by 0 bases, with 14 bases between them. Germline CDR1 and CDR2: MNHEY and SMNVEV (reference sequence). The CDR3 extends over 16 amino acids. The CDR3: CASSLTPMSSYNEQFF. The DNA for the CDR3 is TGTGCCAGCAGTCTCACCCCCATGAGCTCCTACAATGAGCAGTTCTTC.

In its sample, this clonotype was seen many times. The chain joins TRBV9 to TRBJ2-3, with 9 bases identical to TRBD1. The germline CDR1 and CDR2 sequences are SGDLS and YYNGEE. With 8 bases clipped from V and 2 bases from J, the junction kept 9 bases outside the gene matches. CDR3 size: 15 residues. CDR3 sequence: CASTPGQGYTDTQYF. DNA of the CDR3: TGTGCCAGTACCCCGGGACAGGGATACACAGATACGCAGTATTTT.

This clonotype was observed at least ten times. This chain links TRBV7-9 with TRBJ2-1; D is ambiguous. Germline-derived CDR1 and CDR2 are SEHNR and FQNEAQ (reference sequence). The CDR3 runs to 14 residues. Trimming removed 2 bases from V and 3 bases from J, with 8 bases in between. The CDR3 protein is CASSLWSGYNEQFF. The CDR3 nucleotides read TGTGCCAGCAGCTTATGGTCCGGCTACAATGAGCAGTTCTTC.

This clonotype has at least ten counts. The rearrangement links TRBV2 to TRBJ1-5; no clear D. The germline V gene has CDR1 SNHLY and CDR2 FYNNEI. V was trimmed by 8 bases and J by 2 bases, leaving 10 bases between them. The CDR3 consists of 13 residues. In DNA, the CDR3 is TGTGCCAGCGGAGACGGGGGCAATCAGCCCCAGCATTTT. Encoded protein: CASGDGGNQPQHF.

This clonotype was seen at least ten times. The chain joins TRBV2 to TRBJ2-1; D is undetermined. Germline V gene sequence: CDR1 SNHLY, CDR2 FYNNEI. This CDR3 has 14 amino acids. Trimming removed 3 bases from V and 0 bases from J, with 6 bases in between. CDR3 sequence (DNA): TGTGCCAGCAGTGAGATTAGCTCCTACAATGAGCAGTTCTTC. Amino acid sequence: CASSEISSYNEQFF. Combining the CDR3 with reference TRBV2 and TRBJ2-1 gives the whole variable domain EPEVTQTPSHQVTQMGQEVILRCVPISNHLYFYWYRQILGQKVEFLVSFYNNEISEKSEIFDDQFSVERPDGSNFTLKIRSTKLEDSAMYFCASSEISSYNEQFFGPGTRLTVL.

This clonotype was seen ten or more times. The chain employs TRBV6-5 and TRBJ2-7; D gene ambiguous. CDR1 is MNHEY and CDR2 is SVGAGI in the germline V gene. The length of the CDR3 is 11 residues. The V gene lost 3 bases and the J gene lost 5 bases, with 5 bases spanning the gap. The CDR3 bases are TGTGCCAGCAGTTATTCAAACGAGCAGTACTTC. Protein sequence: CASSYSNEQYF.

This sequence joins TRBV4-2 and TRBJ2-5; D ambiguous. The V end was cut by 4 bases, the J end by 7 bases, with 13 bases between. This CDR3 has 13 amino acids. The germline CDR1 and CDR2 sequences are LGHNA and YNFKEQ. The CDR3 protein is CASSPPSVVTQYF. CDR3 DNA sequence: TGTGCCAGCAGCCCTCCCTCAGTAGTGACCCAGTACTTC.

The CDR3 coding sequence is TGTGCCAGCAGCTTAGGGACTAGCGGGCTCTCCTACAATGAGCAGTTCTTC. Residues: CASSLGTSGLSYNEQFF. The V call is TRBV7-2, the J call TRBJ2-1; TRBD2 matches at 11 bases. Losses at the gene ends were 1 base for V and 0 bases for J; bases not matched to a gene: 2. This CDR3 is built from 17 residues. Germline V gene lookup returns CDR1 SGHTA and CDR2 FQGNSA.

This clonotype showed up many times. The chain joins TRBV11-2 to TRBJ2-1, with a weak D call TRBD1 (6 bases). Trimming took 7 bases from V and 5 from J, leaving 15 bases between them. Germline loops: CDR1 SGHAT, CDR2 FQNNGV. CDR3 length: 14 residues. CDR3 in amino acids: CASMQGQPNNEQFF. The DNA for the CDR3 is TGTGCCAGCATGCAAGGACAGCCAAACAATGAGCAGTTCTTC. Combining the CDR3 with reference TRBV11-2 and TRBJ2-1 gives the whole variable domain EAGVAQSPRYKIIEKRQSVAFWCNPISGHATLYWYQQILGQGPKLLIQFQNNGVVDDSQLPKDRFSAERLKGVDSTLKIQPAKLEDSAVYLCASMQGQPNNEQFFGPGTRLTVL.

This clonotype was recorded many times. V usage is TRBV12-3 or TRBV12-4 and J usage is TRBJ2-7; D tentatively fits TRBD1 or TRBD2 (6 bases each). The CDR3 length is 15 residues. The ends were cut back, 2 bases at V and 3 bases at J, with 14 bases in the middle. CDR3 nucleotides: TGTGCCAGCAGTTTAAGGGGGGCCCCGGACTACGAGCAGTACTTC. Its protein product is CASSLRGAPDYEQYF.

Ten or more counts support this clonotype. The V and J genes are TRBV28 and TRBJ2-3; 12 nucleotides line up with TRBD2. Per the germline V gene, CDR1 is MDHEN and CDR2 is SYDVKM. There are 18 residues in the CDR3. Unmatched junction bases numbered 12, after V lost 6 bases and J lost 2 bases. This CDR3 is CASSMGLAGQRFTDTQYF. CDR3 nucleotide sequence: TGTGCCAGCAGCATGGGACTAGCGGGCCAGCGATTCACAGATACGCAGTATTTT.

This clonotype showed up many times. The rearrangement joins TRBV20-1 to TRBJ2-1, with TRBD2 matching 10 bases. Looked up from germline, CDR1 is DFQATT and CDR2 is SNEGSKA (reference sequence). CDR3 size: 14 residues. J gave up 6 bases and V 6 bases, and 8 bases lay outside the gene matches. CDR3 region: CSAVTSGIGNEQFF. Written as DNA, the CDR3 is TGCAGTGCCGTAACTAGCGGGATCGGCAATGAGCAGTTCTTC.

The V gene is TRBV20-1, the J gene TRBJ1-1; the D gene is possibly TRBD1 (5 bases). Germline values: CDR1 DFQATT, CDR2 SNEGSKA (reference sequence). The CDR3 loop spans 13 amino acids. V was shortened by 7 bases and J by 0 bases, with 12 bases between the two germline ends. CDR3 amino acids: CSGQGPLNTEAFF. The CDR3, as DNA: TGCAGTGGGCAGGGACCATTGAACACTGAAGCTTTCTTT.

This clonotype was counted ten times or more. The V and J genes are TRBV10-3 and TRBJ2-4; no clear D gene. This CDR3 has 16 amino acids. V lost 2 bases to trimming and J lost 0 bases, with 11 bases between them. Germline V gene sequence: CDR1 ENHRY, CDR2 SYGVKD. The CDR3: CAISERPLLAKNIQYF. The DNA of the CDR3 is TGTGCCATCAGTGAGCGGCCTCTGCTAGCCAAAAACATTCAGTACTTC.

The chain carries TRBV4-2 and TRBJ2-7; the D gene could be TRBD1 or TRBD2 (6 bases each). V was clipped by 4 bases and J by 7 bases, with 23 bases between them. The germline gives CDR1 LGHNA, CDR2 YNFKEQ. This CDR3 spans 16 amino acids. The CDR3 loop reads CASSRGSEFGGQEQYF. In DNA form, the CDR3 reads TGTGCCAGCAGCCGGGGGAGCGAGTTTGGGGGGCAGGAGCAGTACTTC.